The clone carrying this T cell receptor (beta chain) was counted once. The data were taken from a study of T-cell memory formation after mild COVID-19. TCRdb reprocessed the 5' RACE reads via MiXCR and lists one record per CDR3 protein. The table shows around 300,000 distinct CDR3 sequences, with approximately 18% occurring only once. The CDR3 length is 16 residues. V gave up 11 bases and J gave up 0 bases; unmatched junction bases: 13. Germline CDR1 and CDR2: MNHEY and SVGAGI. The specimen sequenced was PBMCs or a T cell subset sorted from them (not recorded which). The V gene is TRBV6-5, the J gene TRBJ1-5; 7 bases match TRBD1. This TCR was sampled from a man aged 18 to 30 who had mild COVID-19 (a few samples of this study predate the infection). Cell type and time point are not known. The CDR3 DNA follows: TGTGCCCATACAGGGGAACAGCCCCATAGCAATCAGCCCCAGCATTTT. Its translation is CAHTGEQPHSNQPQHF.